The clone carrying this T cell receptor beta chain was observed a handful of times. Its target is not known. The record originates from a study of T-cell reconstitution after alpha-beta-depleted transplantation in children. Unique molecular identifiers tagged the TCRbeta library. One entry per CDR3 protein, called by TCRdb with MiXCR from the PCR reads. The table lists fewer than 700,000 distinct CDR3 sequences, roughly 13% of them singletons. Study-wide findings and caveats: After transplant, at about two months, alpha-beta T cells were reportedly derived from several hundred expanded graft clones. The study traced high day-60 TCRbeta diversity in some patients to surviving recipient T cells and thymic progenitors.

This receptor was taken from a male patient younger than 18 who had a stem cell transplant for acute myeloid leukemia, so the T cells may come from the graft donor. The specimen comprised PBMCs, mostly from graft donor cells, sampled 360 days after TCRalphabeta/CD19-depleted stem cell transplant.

As DNA, the CDR3 is TGCGCCAGCAGCCCATCGAGGGCTTACTATGGCTACACCTTC. It translates to CASSPSRAYYGYTF. This chain links TRBV4-3 with TRBJ1-2; no firm D call. The CDR3 loop spans 14 amino acids. V was pared by 4 bases and J by 3 bases, with 12 bases between. Germline CDR1 and CDR2: LGHNA and YSLEER.